This TCR beta chain came from a study of T-cell memory formation after mild COVID-19. Study at large: The study found TCR clusters largely donor specific. Study-wide points: That cross-reactive memory joined was suggested by some responding clones appearing in pre-infection memory. There was a balanced CD4/CD8 profile in clones contracting day 15 to 85, and later expanders leaned CD4+. The SARS-CoV-2 specificity of second-wave clones reaching peak at day 37 remained unverified.

The CDR3 is made up of 15 amino acids. The germline gives CDR1 KGHSH, CDR2 LQKENI. V lost 3 bases to trimming and J lost 1 base; unmatched junction nucleotides: 4. MiXCR, run by TCRdb on the 5' RACE reads, gives a single entry per CDR3 protein. In the table there are roughly 250,000 distinct CDR3 sequences, 15% to 20% of which are singletons. With respect to this clonotype: Its specificity is not known.

Sequencing was performed on PBMCs or a T cell subset sorted from them (not recorded which). This receptor was taken from a young man who had mild COVID-19 (a few samples of this study predate the infection). Cell type and time point are not known. The chain is built from TRBV18 and TRBJ1-1, with 8 nucleotides matching TRBD1. The CDR3 is CASSPRTGWNTEAFF. The CDR3 DNA sequence: TGTGCCAGCTCACCGCGGACAGGGTGGAACACTGAAGCTTTCTTT.